These 24 T cell receptor beta chains were sequenced from one sample in a study of cytomegalovirus exposure and HLA in healthy donors. Method: immunoSEQ multiplex PCR; TCRdb's copy keeps in-frame clones and lacks some. The sample records some 65,000 clones, approximately 96% being singletons. The sequencing input was PBMCs. The receptors here all came from a man younger than 30 in good health and CMV-seronegative.

The genes are TRBV4-1 and TRBJ2-1; 14 bases are a match to TRBD2. Trimming cost V 0 bases and J 6 bases; bases outside gene matches: 7. The CDR3 spans 18 residues. The germline V gene has CDR1 MGHRA and CDR2 YSYEKL. CDR3 DNA: TGCGCCAGCAGCCAAGATTCACCCGGGACTAGCGGGAGCAATGAGCAGTTCTTC. This encodes CASSQDSPGTSGSNEQFF.

The J gene is TRBJ1-2, the V gene TRBV7-9, with D hard to call. CDR1 is SEHNR, CDR2 FQNEAQ, per germline (reference sequence). Trimming cost V 4 bases and J 6 bases, with 21 bases left between them. The CDR3 runs to 16 residues. CDR3 sequence: CASSYASTSRVNGYTF. The CDR3 nucleotides are TGTGCCAGCAGCTATGCATCGACATCGAGGGTAAATGGCTACACCTTC.

This clone was counted a few times. The chain carries TRBV21-1 and TRBJ2-7; TRBD2, as called in the table, went unchecked against the DNA. TRBV21-1 is tagged as a pseudogene. This CDR3 has 18 amino acids. The CDR3 DNA reads as TGTGCCAGCAGCAAAGGGAGGATAGCGGGAGGAGCAGACTACGAGCAGTACTTC. Amino acids: CASSKGRIAGGADYEQYF.

The chain has TRBV2 and TRBJ2-7, with a weak D call TRBD1 (5 bases). Germline CDR1 reads SNHLY; CDR2 reads FYNNEI. The germline V and J ends were trimmed by 6 bases and 0 bases, with 15 bases remaining between them. The CDR3 consists of 15 residues. The CDR3 DNA reads TGTGCCAGCAGGCTCAACAGACAGAGCTCCTACGAGCAGTACTTC. It encodes CASRLNRQSSYEQYF.

The chain uses TRBV19 and TRBJ2-7, with 9 positions matching TRBD1. Germline assignment: CDR1 LNHDA and CDR2 SQIVND (reference sequence). The CDR3 spans 17 residues. CDR3 coding DNA: TGTTCAACCGAGGGGGACAGGGTCCTCCAGGAAGCTAGCGAGCAGTACTTC. It specifies CSTEGDRVLQEASEQYF.

The chain is built from TRBV4-1 and TRBJ2-1; the match to TRBD2 covers 9 bases. The ends lost 4 bases at V and 7 bases at J; junction bases unmatched: 11. CDR3 length equals 16 residues. From germline, CDR1 is MGHRA and CDR2 YSYEKL. The CDR3 nucleotides are TGCGCCAGCAGCCTGGAATCTGCGGGAGGGCCGAATGAGCAGTTCTTC. Protein: CASSLESAGGPNEQFF.

The V and J genes are TRBV2 and TRBJ1-1; TRBD1 aligns across 7 bases. This CDR3 has 14 residues. After removal of 3 bases from V and 11 bases from J, the junction contained 12 bases not matched to a gene. CDR1 SNHLY and CDR2 FYNNEI come from the germline V gene. CDR3: CASSDLGTAQSAFF. The CDR3 nucleotides are TGTGCCAGCAGTGACCTCGGGACAGCCCAATCGGCTTTCTTT.

The J gene is TRBJ2-3, the V gene TRBV5-1; D unclear. The CDR3 length is 14 residues. Germline CDR1 is SGHRS and CDR2 is YFSETQ. Deletions cut 0 bases from V and 0 bases from J, with 5 bases between. This chain's CDR3 is CASSLGQSTDTQYF. The CDR3 coding sequence is TGCGCCAGCAGCTTGGGCCAGAGCACAGATACGCAGTATTTT.

This sequence joins TRBV5-1 and TRBJ2-7; D remains unclear. Germline V gives CDR1 SGHRS, CDR2 YFSETQ. V lost 2 bases and J 2 bases, leaving 11 bases between the germline ends. CDR3 length: 14 amino acids. CDR3 in DNA: TGCGCCAGCAGCTTAACCGCATTAGCCTACGAGCAGTACTTC. Its translation: CASSLTALAYEQYF. Full variable domain (rest looked up from reference TRBV5-1 and TRBJ2-7): KAGVTQTPRYLIKTRGQQVTLSCSPISGHRSVSWYQQTPGQGLQFLFEYFSETQRNKGNFPGRFSGRQFSNSRSEMNVSTLELGDSALYLCASSLTALAYEQYFGPGTRLTVT.

The chain links TRBV7-9 to TRBJ1-1; D may be TRBD1 (6 bases). The V gene lost 2 bases and the J gene lost 4 bases, with 14 bases spanning the gap. The CDR3 has 15 residues. CDR1 SEHNR and CDR2 FQNEAQ come from the germline V gene (reference sequence). CDR3 sequence: CASSLHRDYGTEAFF. The CDR3 DNA sequence: TGTGCCAGCAGCTTACACAGGGATTACGGCACTGAAGCTTTCTTT.

This chain joins TRBV10-3 and TRBJ1-1, with 7 bases that match TRBD1. Germline trimming cut 10 bases from V and 1 base from J; bases unmatched to any gene: 15. Germline lookup yields CDR1 ENHRY and CDR2 SYGVKD. This CDR3 has 16 amino acids. CDR3 sequence reads: CATQSSPQGTNTEAFF. The CDR3 DNA is TGTGCCACTCAATCAAGTCCACAGGGGACGAACACTGAAGCTTTCTTT.

J is TRBJ2-2 and V is TRBV19; TRBD1 agrees at 7 bases. Per germline, CDR1 LNHDA and CDR2 SQIVND (reference sequence). The V segment lost 7 bases and the J segment 5 bases; nucleotides outside the gene matches: 4. This CDR3 region has 13 residues. CDR3 bases: TGTGCCAGTAATGACAGGGAAACCGGGGAGCTGTTTTTT. It codes for CASNDRETGELFF. Together with reference TRBV19 and TRBJ2-2, the CDR3 gives the full variable domain: DGGITQSPKYLFRKEGQNVTLSCEQNLNHDAMYWYRQDPGQGLRLIYYSQIVNDFQKGDIAEGYSVSREKKESFPLTVTSAQKNPTAFYLCASNDRETGELFFGEGSRLTVL.

This chain links TRBV9 with TRBJ1-6; weak D call: TRBD1 (5 bases). CDR1 is SGDLS and CDR2 is YYNGEE in the germline V gene. CDR3 length: 15 amino acids. V lost 4 bases, J lost 9 bases, and 17 bases lay in between. The CDR3 nucleotides are TGTGCCAGCAGCCCCCGAGTTGGGGCGCTTTCACCCCTCCACTTT. Its protein is CASSPRVGALSPLHF.

The chain couples TRBV6-1 to TRBJ1-2; tentatively, D is TRBD1 (5 bases). V gave up 4 bases and J gave up 1 base, with 7 bases separating them. Germline values: CDR1 MNHNS, CDR2 SASEGT. The CDR3 has 13 amino acids. The chain's CDR3 is CASSVDINYGYTF. CDR3 nucleotides: TGTGCCAGCAGTGTGGACATTAACTATGGCTACACCTTC.

V is TRBV4-1 and J is TRBJ1-1; 7 nucleotides agree with TRBD1. V lost 0 bases to trimming and J lost 1 base; unmatched junction nucleotides: 11. Germline V gene lookup returns CDR1 MGHRA and CDR2 YSYEKL. CDR3 length: 18 amino acids. The CDR3 sequence: CASSQDSGTARGNTEAFF. The DNA for the CDR3 is TGCGCCAGCAGCCAAGATTCCGGGACAGCGAGGGGGAACACTGAAGCTTTCTTT.

This rearrangement joins TRBV5-6 to TRBJ2-7; 8 bases line up with TRBD1. The germline gives CDR1 SGHDT, CDR2 YYEEEE. This CDR3 contains 15 residues. The trim removed 4 bases at V and 4 bases at J, leaving 10 bases unmatched. CDR3 in amino acids: CASSHRQGTGYEQYF. Here the CDR3 DNA reads TGTGCCAGCAGCCACCGACAGGGGACAGGTTACGAGCAGTACTTC.

The gene calls are TRBV6-5 and TRBJ2-7, with TRBD1 matching 9 bases. J lost 2 bases, V lost 7 bases, and 9 bases had no gene match. The germline gives CDR1 MNHEY, CDR2 SVGAGI. This CDR3 has 15 amino acids. DNA of the CDR3: TGTGCCAGCACCTCATCCGGGACAGGGCCCTACGAGCAGTACTTC. Translation gives CASTSSGTGPYEQYF.

V and J are TRBV28 and TRBJ1-4; D might be TRBD1 (5 bases). Trimming pared 7 bases from V and 7 bases from J, leaving 13 bases between. This CDR3 has 13 amino acids. Germline CDR1 is MDHEN and CDR2 is SYDVKM. CDR3 nucleotides: TGTGCCAGCATCCCGGGGGGGGGTGAAAAACTGTTTTTT. Translation: CASIPGGGEKLFF.

This chain connects TRBV5-1 to TRBJ2-2, with 11 positions matching TRBD1. The J segment lost 0 bases and the V segment lost 1 base, leaving 17 bases of the junction unmatched. The CDR3 totals 22 residues. The V gene's germline CDR1 is SGHRS and CDR2 YFSETQ. The CDR3 DNA is TGCGCCAGCAGCTTGAACCCGTTGTTTGTCAGGACAGGGGGCACGAACACCGGGGAGCTGTTTTTT. Residues: CASSLNPLFVRTGGTNTGELFF.

The V and J genes are TRBV15 and TRBJ1-2, with D unresolved. In germline, CDR1 is LNHNV, CDR2 YYDKDF (reference sequence). Trimming pared 0 bases from V and 7 bases from J, leaving 15 bases between. This CDR3 has 15 amino acids. This CDR3 reads CATSRESLEVGGYTF. As DNA, the CDR3 is TGTGCCACCAGCAGAGAGTCCCTGGAGGTGGGTGGCTACACCTTC.

There are a few counts of this clone. The rearrangement links TRBV5-1 to TRBJ1-5, with TRBD1 as a possible D gene (6 bases). This CDR3 spans 14 amino acids. V was pared by 0 bases and J by 5 bases, with 9 bases between. Germline V CDR1 and CDR2: SGHRS, YFSETQ. The CDR3 DNA follows: TGCGCCAGCAGCTTGGACAGGGTAGATCAGCCCCAGCATTTT. Translation: CASSLDRVDQPQHF.

The rearrangement links TRBV9 to TRBJ2-3; TRBD2 aligns across 8 bases. Trimming removed 5 bases from V and 2 bases from J; junction bases left unmatched: 7. The CDR3 contains 15 residues. Germline values: CDR1 SGDLS, CDR2 YYNGEE. This chain's CDR3 is CASRGSSGSTDTQYF. The CDR3 nucleotides read TGTGCCAGCAGGGGGTCTAGCGGGTCCACAGATACGCAGTATTTT.

The genes are TRBV9 and TRBJ2-6; 8 bases fit TRBD2. Looked up from germline, CDR1 is SGDLS and CDR2 is YYNGEE. CDR3 length equals 18 residues. The junction had 5 bases not matched to a gene; V was cut back by 0 bases and J by 0 bases. The CDR3 DNA sequence: TGTGCCAGCAGCGTAGGAGCGGGAGTGAGCTCTGGGGCCAACGTCCTGACTTTC. It specifies CASSVGAGVSSGANVLTF.

This chain uses TRBV11-1 with TRBJ1-6, with D unresolved. This CDR3 region has 15 residues. V shed 3 bases and J shed 0 bases, with 6 bases lying between them. The germline CDR1 and CDR2 sequences are SGHAT and FQDESV (reference sequence). CDR3 region: CASSLRSSYNSPLHF. The CDR3 coding sequence is TGTGCCAGCAGCTTGAGGAGCTCCTATAATTCACCCCTCCACTTT.